The sequence of this TCR beta chain was determined in a study of T cells in Graves' hyperthyroidism and ophthalmopathy. From RNA transcripts, TCR beta CDR3 regions were amplified. Researchers ran a first-round RT-PCR on the TCR CDR3 using the HTBI primer set. TCRdb recomputed calls from the multiplex PCR reads with MiXCR, one row per CDR3 protein. This table holds under 650,000 distinct CDR3 sequences, roughly 16% found once. V lost 3 bases and J 8 bases, leaving 13 bases between the germline ends. The CDR3 extends over 13 amino acids. In germline, CDR1 is SGHAT, CDR2 FQNNGV. Ten or more counts support this clonotype.

Material for sequencing was blood. The rearrangement links TRBV11-2 to TRBJ1-2, with a possible D match to TRBD1 (6 bases). The sequence derives from a woman aged 25 to 39 with Graves' hyperthyroidism. In nucleotides, the CDR3 is TGTGCCAGCAGCTTGGGTCAGGGGATCGGCTACACCTTC. Amino acids: CASSLGQGIGYTF.